This T cell receptor (beta chain) derives from a study of OX40 agonist ivuxolimab in advanced cancers. Study-level information: The study gave patients intravenous ivuxolimab at 0.01 to 10 mg/kg every 2 weeks.

With respect to this clone: The target antigen is unknown.

Study-wide findings and caveats: There were also nonresponders showing low normalized T-cell clonal expansion.

Trimming removed 5 bases from V and 3 bases from J; junction bases left unmatched: 3. This CDR3 region has 14 residues. Per the germline V gene, CDR1 is SGHAT and CDR2 is FQNNGV. The assay was immunoSEQ multiplex PCR, and TCRdb's table has in-frame clones only and misses some. The data contain around 60,000 clones, about 90% of them singletons. The source of this sequence is an adult with an advanced solid tumor such as melanoma, head and neck, liver or kidney cancer. The chain combines TRBV11-2 with TRBJ2-7; TRBD2 matches 11 bases. The source was CD4+ or CD8+ T cells sorted from blood, collected in a trial of the OX40 agonist ivuxolimab. CDR3 in amino acids: CASSEGTSGYEQYF. The CDR3 DNA reads TGTGCCAGCAGCGAGGGGACTAGCGGCTACGAGCAGTACTTC.